The sequence of this T cell receptor (beta chain) was determined in a study of post-analysis software for immune sequencing data (dated by TCRdb to 2013 to 2016). General notes on the study: Relapsing-remitting, secondary progressive and progressive-relapsing multiple sclerosis were recorded as disease courses, and subtype annotation was lacking for some patients. The patient repertoires were set against 10 or so previously published healthy control repertoires from donors whose ages ranged from roughly 6 to 26 years. A subset of samples was prepared in parallel using single-end sample barcoding, then pooled and co-amplified after Illumina adapter ligation.

This clonotype was seen once. Its antigen is unknown. No much larger clone exists at a distance of one base, and base qualities are not known. The CDR3 contains 15 residues, cysteine and phenylalanine counted. Only CDR3 DNA remains: 45 bases, in frame from the first base. CDR1 and CDR2 (MNHNY, SVGAGI) derive from the germline V gene (reference sequence). V drops 8 bases and J drops 0 bases, leaving 17 bases in between. The library came from PCR. The instrument was an Illumina HiSeq 2500. Unique molecular identifiers were incorporated into TCR beta cDNA libraries to reduce PCR and sequencing biases. Approximately 500,000 cDNA molecules were obtained for every 1 to 10 million input T cells, so each molecule roughly corresponded to one T cell. The same protocol used for the earlier healthy control dataset was applied to prepare and sequence the patient libraries. Within a given batch, samples were prepared together, multiplexed and sequenced on the same HiSeq lane. As for the original processing: MIGEC handled the raw barcoded reads, throwing out single-read molecular identifier groups before consensus assembly and CDR3 extraction. VDJtools was used for post-analysis of the clonotype tables, with diversity normalized by down-sampling every dataset to the smallest sample size. To correct batch-related cross-sample contamination, repertoire overlap clustering matched CDR3 amino acid sequences but not nucleotide sequences. The public sequencing data were trimmed at Q25 with fastp and processed into clonotypes with MiXCR by TCRdb, which kept only in-frame beta chains. Rows are unified per CDR3 protein, each entry keeping the most common DNA and genes. The V and J calls were not made by the authors but by TCRdb's processing. This sample comprises fewer than 900,000 distinct CDR3 sequences, around 45% of them detected only once. The ten top clones hold 4.9% of the sample.

TCR beta repertoires were profiled from peripheral blood of roughly twelve young patients with multiple sclerosis to demonstrate the VDJtools post-analysis software. The multiple sclerosis patients were children and adolescents between 6 and 15 years of age. Summary of the overall study and its limitations: The multiple sclerosis patient group was slightly younger than the control group. Patients showed significantly higher frequencies than controls for roughly 5 TRBV segments, among them TRBV5-6, TRBV5-1 and TRBV20-1. Direct clustering with F measure revealed strong co-clustering of samples prepared in the same batch, which led to a batch-effect correction. Significantly lower normalized Chao1 diversity was found in multiple sclerosis patients than in controls, suggesting substantial peripheral T-cell clonal expansion.

The receptor was derived from a girl aged 10-17 years with multiple sclerosis. The sample consisted of blood. This receptor chain uses TRBV6-6 and TRBJ2-7; tentative D gene TRBD1, with 6 bases matching. The DNA reads TGTGCCAGCGAAATGAGGGGGTCAGGCTCCTACGAGCAGTACTTC. Its amino acids are CASEMRGSGSYEQYF.